This T cell receptor (beta chain) was identified in a study of blood T cell repertoires in COVID-19. Study background: The United States, Italy and Spain supplied acute and convalescent COVID-19 samples. Sample material is recorded as cDNA or gDNA derived from T cells, B-cell-depleted T cells, or PBMCs.

Libraries were prepared by immunoSEQ multiplex PCR; TCRdb keeps only in-frame clonotypes and omits some of them. Seen here are approximately 400,000 clones, roughly 80% observed once, and the top ten hold 1.1%. V lost 3 bases to trimming and J lost 7 bases, with 5 bases between them. Germline V gene data show CDR1 as SGHDT and CDR2 as YYEEEE. This CDR3 has 12 residues. This clone has only a few counts. This TCR was recovered from a human donor with acute or convalescent COVID-19. The donor label of this sample is uncertain. The chain recombines TRBV5-6 with TRBJ1-6; the D is unclear. The specimen sequenced was peripheral blood. The CDR3 bases are TGTGCCAGCAGCTATGGCAATTCACCCCTCCACTTT. Its translation: CASSYGNSPLHF.